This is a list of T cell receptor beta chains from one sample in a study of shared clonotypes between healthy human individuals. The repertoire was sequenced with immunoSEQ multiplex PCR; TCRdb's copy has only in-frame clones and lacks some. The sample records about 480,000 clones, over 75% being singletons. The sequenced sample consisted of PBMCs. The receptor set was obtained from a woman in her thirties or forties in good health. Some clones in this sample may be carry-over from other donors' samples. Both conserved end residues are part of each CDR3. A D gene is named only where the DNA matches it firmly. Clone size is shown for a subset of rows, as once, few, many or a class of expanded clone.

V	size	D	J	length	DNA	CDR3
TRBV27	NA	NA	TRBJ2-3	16	TGTGCCAGCAGTTTATCCCGCGGGCCGAGCACAGATACGCAGTATTTT	CASSLSRGPSTDTQYF
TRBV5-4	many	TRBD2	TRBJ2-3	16	TGTGCCAGCAGCTCGGGACTAGCGGGGATCACAGATACGCAGTATTTT	CASSSGLAGITDTQYF
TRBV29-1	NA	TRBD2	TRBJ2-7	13	TGCAGCGTGCGCCGGGAGGGGATGGACGAGCAGTACTTC	CSVRREGMDEQYF
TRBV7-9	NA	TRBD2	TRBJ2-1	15	TGTGCCAGCAGCCGCCGGGACTATCCCTACAATGAGCAGTTCTTC	CASSRRDYPYNEQFF
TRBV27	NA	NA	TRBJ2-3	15	TGTGCCAGCAGTTTCGACACCTCTATCCTTCATACGCAGTATTTT	CASSFDTSILHTQYF
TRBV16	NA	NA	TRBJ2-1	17	TGTGCCAGCAGCCAATTACCTGCGGTCTCAGGCAATGGTGAGCAGTTCTTC	CASSQLPAVSGNGEQFF
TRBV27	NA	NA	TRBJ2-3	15	TGTGCCAGCAGTTTGGGTGGGTCGATCACAGATACGCAGTATTTT	CASSLGGSITDTQYF
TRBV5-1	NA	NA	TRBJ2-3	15	TGCGCCAGCAGACTAGCCTCGGAAAGGGGAGATACGCAGTATTTT	CASRLASERGDTQYF
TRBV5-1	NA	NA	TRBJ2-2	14	TGCGCCAGCAGCGGGGATGGGAACACCGGGGAGCTGTTTTTT	CASSGDGNTGELFF
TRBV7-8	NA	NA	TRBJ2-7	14	TGTGCCAGCAGCCTAACGGACAATTCCTACGAGCAGTACTTC	CASSLTDNSYEQYF
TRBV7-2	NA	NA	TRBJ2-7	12	TGTGCCAGCAGCTTAGTTAGAAACGAGCAGTACTTC	CASSLVRNEQYF
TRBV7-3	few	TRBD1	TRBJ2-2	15	TGTGCCAGCAGCCCGGACAGGGGACACACCGGGGAGCTGTTTTTT	CASSPDRGHTGELFF
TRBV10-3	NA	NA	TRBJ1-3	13	TGTGCCGTATGGACTCCGGAGAGAAACACCATATATTTT	CAVWTPERNTIYF
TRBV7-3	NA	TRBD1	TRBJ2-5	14	TGTGCCAGCAGCTTAACAGGGGGCCTGGAGACCCAGTACTTC	CASSLTGGLETQYF
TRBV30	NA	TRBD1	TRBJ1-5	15	TGTGCCTGGAGCCTTAGGGGACAGATTAATCAGCCCCAGCATTTT	CAWSLRGQINQPQHF
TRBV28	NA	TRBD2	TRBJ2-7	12	TGTGCCAGCAGTGTTAGCGGGTACGAGCAGTACTTC	CASSVSGYEQYF
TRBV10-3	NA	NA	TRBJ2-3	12	TGTGCCATCAGTGAAGTAGCAGATACGCAGTATTTT	CAISEVADTQYF
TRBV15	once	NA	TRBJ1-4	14	TGTGCCACCAGCGGGGCAGGCCCAGAGGAAAAACTGTTTTTT	CATSGAGPEEKLFF
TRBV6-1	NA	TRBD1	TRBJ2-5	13	TGTGCCAGCAGTGCAGGGGGACGGGAGACCCAGTACTTC	CASSAGGRETQYF
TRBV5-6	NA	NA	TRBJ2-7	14	TGTGCCAGCAGCTTCGGTCAGGGCTTGTACGAGCAGTACTTC	CASSFGQGLYEQYF
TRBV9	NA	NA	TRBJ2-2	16	TGTGCCAGCAGCGTCACCGGGACTTTGAACACCGGGGAGCTGTTTTTT	CASSVTGTLNTGELFF
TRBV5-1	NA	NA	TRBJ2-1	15	TGCGCCAGCAGATCCGGAGGCAGATACTACAATGAGCAGTTCTTC	CASRSGGRYYNEQFF
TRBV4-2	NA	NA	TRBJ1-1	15	TGTGCCAGCAGCCAAGACGGGGGGTTGTTCACTGAAGCTTTCTTT	CASSQDGGLFTEAFF
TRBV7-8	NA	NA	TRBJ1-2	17	TGTGCCAGCAGCTTAGCGCAGGGTTTGATAACTAACTATGGCTACACCTTC	CASSLAQGLITNYGYTF
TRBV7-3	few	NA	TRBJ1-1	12	TGTGCCAGCAGCTCCCCGAACACTGAAGCTTTCTTT	CASSSPNTEAFF
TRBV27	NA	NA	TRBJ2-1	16	TGTGCCAGCAGTTTATCGGTCGCACCTCCCGTCAATGAGCAGTTCTTC	CASSLSVAPPVNEQFF
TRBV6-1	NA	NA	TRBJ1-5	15	TGTGCCAGCAGTGCCCTCAGATCTGGCAATCAGCCCCAGCATTTT	CASSALRSGNQPQHF
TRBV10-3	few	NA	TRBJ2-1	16	TGTGCCATCAGTGAGTCAGGGAAGGCCCTTTATGGTGAGCAGTTCTTC	CAISESGKALYGEQFF
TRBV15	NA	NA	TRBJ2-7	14	TGTGCCACCAGCAGAGATCTTAGTTACGACGAGCAGTACTTC	CATSRDLSYDEQYF
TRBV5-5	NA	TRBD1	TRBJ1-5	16	TGTGCCAGCAGCTTGGGACAGGGCGGTGGCAATCAGCCCCAGCATTTT	CASSLGQGGGNQPQHF
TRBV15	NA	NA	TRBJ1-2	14	TGTGCCACCAGCAGAAGGCTGGAACCTGGGAGGTACACCTTC	CATSRRLEPGRYTF
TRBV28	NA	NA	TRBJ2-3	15	TGTGCCAGCAGTTTGTTGCGGCTAGCATCGGATACGCAGTATTTT	CASSLLRLASDTQYF
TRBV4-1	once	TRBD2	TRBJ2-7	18	TGCGCCAGCAGCCAAGAGACTAGCGGGAGGACCATCTCCTACGAGCAGTACTTC	CASSQETSGRTISYEQYF
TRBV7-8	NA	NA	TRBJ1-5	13	TGTGCCAGCAGCGCAGACAGTCATCAGCCCCAGCATTTT	CASSADSHQPQHF
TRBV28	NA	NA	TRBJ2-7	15	TGTGCCAGCAGTTTCCGTTGGGGGGTTACCTACGAGCAGTACTTC	CASSFRWGVTYEQYF
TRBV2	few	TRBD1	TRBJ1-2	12	TGTGCCGGGACAGGGAGGTCCTATGGCTACACCTTC	CAGTGRSYGYTF
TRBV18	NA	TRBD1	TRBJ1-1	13	TGTGCCAGCTCATCAGGACAGGGCACTGAAGCTTTCTTT	CASSSGQGTEAFF
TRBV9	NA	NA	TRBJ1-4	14	TGTGCCAGCAGCGTAGCTGCGGGGAACGAAAAACTGTTTTTT	CASSVAAGNEKLFF
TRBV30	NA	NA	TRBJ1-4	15	TGTGCCTGGAGTGTCGGGAGAACAACTAATGAAAAACTGTTTTTT	CAWSVGRTTNEKLFF
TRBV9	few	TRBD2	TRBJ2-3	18	TGTGCCAGCAGCGTATTCGGTGGTAGCGGGGAGGGGACAGATACGCAGTATTTT	CASSVFGGSGEGTDTQYF
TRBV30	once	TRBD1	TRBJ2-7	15	TGTGCCTGGAGGGAACTACAGGGGTCCCCTTACGAGCAGTACTTC	CAWRELQGSPYEQYF
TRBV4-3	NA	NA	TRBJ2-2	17	TGCGCCAGCAGCCAAGTTCTGGGGGCCCCGAACACCGGGGAGCTGTTTTTT	CASSQVLGAPNTGELFF
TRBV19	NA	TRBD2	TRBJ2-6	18	TGTGCCAGCTACGGAGAAAGCTTGCGGGGGGCTGGGGCCAACGTCCTGACTTTC	CASYGESLRGAGANVLTF
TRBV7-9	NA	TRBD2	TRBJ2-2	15	TGTGCCAGCAGGGCGACTAGCGGGAACACCGGGGAGCTGTTTTTT	CASRATSGNTGELFF
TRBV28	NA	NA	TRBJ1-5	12	TGTGCCAGCAGTTTGACGGATCAGCCCCAGCATTTT	CASSLTDQPQHF
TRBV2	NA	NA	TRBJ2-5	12	TGTGCCAGCAGATTGTACCAAGAGACCCAGTACTTC	CASRLYQETQYF
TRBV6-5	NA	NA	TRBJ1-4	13	TGTGCCAGCAGGGTACAGGGAGGTGGGAAACTGTTTTTT	CASRVQGGGKLFF
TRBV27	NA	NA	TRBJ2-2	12	TGTGCCAGCCAGGGTAACACCGGGGAGCTGTTTTTT	CASQGNTGELFF
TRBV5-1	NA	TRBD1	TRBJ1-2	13	TGCGCCAGCAGCCGGGACAGTACTTCTGGCTACACCTTC	CASSRDSTSGYTF
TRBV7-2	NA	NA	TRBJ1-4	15	TGTGCCAGCAGCTTAGTTATGGCAACTAATGAAAAACTGTTTTTT	CASSLVMATNEKLFF
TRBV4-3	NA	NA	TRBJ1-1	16	TGCGCCAGCAGCCAAAACCCAGGGGCCATGAACACTGAAGCTTTCTTT	CASSQNPGAMNTEAFF
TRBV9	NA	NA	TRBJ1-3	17	TGTGCCAGCAGCGTAGCTCCGCAGGGTAGCGTTGGAAACACCATATATTTT	CASSVAPQGSVGNTIYF
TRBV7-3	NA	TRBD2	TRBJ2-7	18	TGTGCCAGCAGCTTAGGAGGAGGACTAGCGGGAGGGACAGAGGAGCAGTACTTC	CASSLGGGLAGGTEEQYF
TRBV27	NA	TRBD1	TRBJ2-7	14	TGTGCCAGCAGTTTTCAGGGGGCCTCCTACGAGCAGTACTTC	CASSFQGASYEQYF
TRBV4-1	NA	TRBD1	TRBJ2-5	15	TGCGCCAGCAGCCAAGGGGACAGGGACCAAGAGACCCAGTACTTC	CASSQGDRDQETQYF
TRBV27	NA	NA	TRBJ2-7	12	TGTGCCACCCCCACCCGCCCGGGCGAGCAGTACTTC	CATPTRPGEQYF
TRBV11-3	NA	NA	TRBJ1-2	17	TGTGCCAGCAGCTCCTGGACAGTTTTCCTAGTCCCATATGGCTACACCTTC	CASSSWTVFLVPYGYTF